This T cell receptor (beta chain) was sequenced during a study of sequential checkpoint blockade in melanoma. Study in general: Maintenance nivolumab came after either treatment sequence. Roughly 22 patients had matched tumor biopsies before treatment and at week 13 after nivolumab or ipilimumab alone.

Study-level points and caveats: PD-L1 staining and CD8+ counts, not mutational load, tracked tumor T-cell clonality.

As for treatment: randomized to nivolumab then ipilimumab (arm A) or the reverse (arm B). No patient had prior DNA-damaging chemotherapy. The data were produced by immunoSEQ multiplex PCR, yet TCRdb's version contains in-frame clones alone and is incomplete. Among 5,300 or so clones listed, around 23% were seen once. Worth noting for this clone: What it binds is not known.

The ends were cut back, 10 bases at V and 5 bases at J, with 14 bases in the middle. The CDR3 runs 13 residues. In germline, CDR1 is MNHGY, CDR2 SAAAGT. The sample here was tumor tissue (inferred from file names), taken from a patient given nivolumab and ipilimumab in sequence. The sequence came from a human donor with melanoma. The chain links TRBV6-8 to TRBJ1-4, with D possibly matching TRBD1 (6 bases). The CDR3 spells CAIRKGQNEKLFF. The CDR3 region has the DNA TGTGCCATCAGAAAAGGACAGAATGAAAAACTGTTTTTT.